This T cell receptor (beta chain) was found in a study of identical twins. Whole-study results and caveats: An excess of low generation probability was shown by twin-shared out-of-frame alpha sequences. These conclusions were based on statistical analysis (cross-sectional, not following the same donors). Weaker excess twin sharing was seen among beta out-of-frame sequences.

A template switching step contributed a universal primer site, while unique molecular identifiers were present in the cDNA. TCRdb called the 5' RACE reads again in MiXCR, with one record for every CDR3 protein. The sample holds approximately 670,000 distinct CDR3 sequences, around 6% seen once. As concerns this clonotype: The antigen remains undetermined.

The CDR3 covers 12 residues. Trimming stripped 11 bases from V and 6 bases from J, with 14 bases between. CDR1 is MNHEY, CDR2 SVGAGI, per germline. The source is a man in his late teens or twenties in good health. The sequencing sample was made of naive T cells sorted from blood. This chain uses TRBV6-5 with TRBJ2-1; TRBD1 is a possible D gene (6 bases). The CDR3 region has the DNA TGTGCCTGCGGAGAAGGGGGCAATGAGCAGTTCTTC. Its translation: CACGEGGNEQFF.